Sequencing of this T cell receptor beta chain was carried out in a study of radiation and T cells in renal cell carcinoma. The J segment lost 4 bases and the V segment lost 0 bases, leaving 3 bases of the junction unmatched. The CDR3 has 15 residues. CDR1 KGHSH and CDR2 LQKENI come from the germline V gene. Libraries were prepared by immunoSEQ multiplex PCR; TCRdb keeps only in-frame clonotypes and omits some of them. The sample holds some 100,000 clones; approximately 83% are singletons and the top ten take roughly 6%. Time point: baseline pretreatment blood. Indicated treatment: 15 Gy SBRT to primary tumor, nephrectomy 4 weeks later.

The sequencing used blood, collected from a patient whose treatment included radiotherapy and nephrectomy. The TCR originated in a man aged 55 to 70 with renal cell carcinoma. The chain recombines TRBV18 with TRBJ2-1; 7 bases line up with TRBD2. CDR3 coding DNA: TGTGCCAGCTCACCACCAGCTAGCGGTTACAATGAGCAGTTCTTC. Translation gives CASSPPASGYNEQFF.